Described below is a single T cell receptor (beta chain) sequence and its context. The antigen is unknown. The data are from a study of cytomegalovirus exposure and HLA in healthy donors. Study results and caveats: Sequences of the TCR beta chain were said to predict the HLA-A and HLA-B alleles of most subjects accurately.

The CDR3 sequence is 15 residues long. Germline V gene data show CDR1 as SGHRS and CDR2 as YFSETQ. The V and J ends lost 2 bases and 6 bases, in that order; junction bases with no gene match: 6. Vbeta (60) and Jbeta (13) primers were used in the PCR. Authors' data handling: A later analysis tallied about 80 million unique TCR beta chains, approximately 11 million of them shared. Some clones are missing from TCRdb's copy, which holds only in-frame ones; the method was immunoSEQ multiplex PCR. The V and J calls and clone size are taken from that table; D and trimming were inferred from the DNA. In all, the sample yields around 110,000 clones.

Sequencing used PBMCs. The chain joins TRBV5-1 to TRBJ2-2; TRBD2 matches 8 bases. The receptor was derived from a man aged 25 to 45 in good health and CMV-seronegative. The CDR3 coding sequence is TGCGCCAGCAGCTTATCGGGGGGGCTTTCCGGGGAGCTGTTTTTT. It encodes CASSLSGGLSGELFF.